This is a list of T cell receptor beta chains from one sample in a study of PD-1 blockade in classical Hodgkin lymphoma. The method was immunoSEQ multiplex PCR; TCRdb's version includes in-frame clones alone and lacks a portion of them. The data hold 60,000 or so clones, with roughly 90% observed a single time. Sequenced material: peripheral blood mononuclear cells (PBMCs), taken at baseline. Receptor source: a human donor with classical Hodgkin lymphoma. Each CDR3 is given with its conserved first and last residue. Each record gives: clone size, V gene, D gene, J gene, CDR3 DNA, CDR3 protein. D genes are given only for firm matches. Only part of the rows carry a size: once, few, many, or a class if the clone is expanded.

NA,TRBV28,TRBD2,TRBJ2-1,TGTGCCAGCCGCGGGGGGGGTATCTCCTACAATGAGCAGTTCTTC,CASRGGGISYNEQFF
NA,TRBV15,NA,TRBJ2-2,TGTGCCACCAGCAGAGATCAGGTCGGGGAGCTGTTTTTT,CATSRDQVGELFF
once,TRBV30,TRBD1,TRBJ2-7,TGTGCCTGGAGTACACAGGGGCCTGAGCAGTACTTC,CAWSTQGPEQYF
once,TRBV11-2,TRBD1,TRBJ2-7,TGTGCCAGCAGCTTATGGGACAGGGGGCGAACCGAGCAGTACTTC,CASSLWDRGRTEQYF
NA,TRBV2,NA,TRBJ2-5,TGTGCCAGCAGCCGATTGCGGCTCCCTGGGGAGACCCAGTACTTC,CASSRLRLPGETQYF
NA,TRBV6-1,TRBD1,TRBJ1-1,TGTGCCAGCAGGGCAGGGGGGTGGTTGAACACTGAAGCTTTCTTT,CASRAGGWLNTEAFF
NA,TRBV19,NA,TRBJ2-3,TGTGCCAGTAAGCCCCGGGAGTATAGGACAGATACGCAGTATTTT,CASKPREYRTDTQYF
NA,TRBV27,TRBD2,TRBJ2-3,TGTGCCAGCAGTCACCGGGAGGGGACAGATACGCAGTATTTT,CASSHREGTDTQYF
NA,TRBV6-6,NA,TRBJ2-7,TGTGCCAGCAGTTACCTCCCTAGCTCCTACGAGCAGTACTTC,CASSYLPSSYEQYF
NA,TRBV2,TRBD2,TRBJ2-2,TGTGCCAGCAGTGGCGGGGGGGTGCCCGGGGAGCTGTTTTTT,CASSGGGVPGELFF
NA,TRBV6-5,NA,TRBJ1-1,TGTGCCAGCCGAAATCAGGGGATATCTGAAGCTTTCTTT,CASRNQGISEAFF
NA,TRBV27,NA,TRBJ1-1,TGTGCCAGCAGGGCGGGTTGGGACACTGAAGCTTTCTTT,CASRAGWDTEAFF
NA,TRBV19,TRBD1,TRBJ2-7,TGTGCCAGTAGTAGCTCCGGGACAGCCCAATACGAGCAGTACTTC,CASSSSGTAQYEQYF
NA,TRBV7-9,NA,TRBJ2-2,TGTGCCAGCAGCAGAATGACGACCGGGGAGCTGTTTTTT,CASSRMTTGELFF
NA,TRBV7-9,NA,TRBJ2-1,TGTGCCAGCAGCCTACAGGTCTACAATGAGCAGTTCTTC,CASSLQVYNEQFF
NA,TRBV28,TRBD2,TRBJ2-3,TGTGCCAGCAAGGCTAGCGGGAGCCGAACAGATACGCAGTATTTT,CASKASGSRTDTQYF
NA,TRBV6-6,TRBD1,TRBJ2-7,TGTGCCAGCAGTTACGTCGGACAGGGTACGGTGGGGCAGTACTTC,CASSYVGQGTVGQYF
NA,TRBV6-1,TRBD1,TRBJ1-2,TGTGCCAGCAGTGATAGCGGACAGGGCTATGGCTACACCTTC,CASSDSGQGYGYTF
NA,TRBV15,NA,TRBJ2-7,TGTGCCACCAGCAGAGACAGTTACGAGCAGTACTTC,CATSRDSYEQYF
NA,TRBV18,NA,TRBJ1-1,TGTGCCAGCTCACCGACGGTGGAGGCTATGAACACTGAAGCTTTCTTT,CASSPTVEAMNTEAFF
NA,TRBV28,NA,TRBJ2-4,TGTGCCAGCAGTACAACGGACAGAAGAGACATTCAGTACTTC,CASSTTDRRDIQYF
NA,TRBV5-4,NA,TRBJ2-7,TGTGCCAGCAGCTTGGAGCAGGAGCAGTACTTC,CASSLEQEQYF
medium-sized,TRBV7-9,TRBD1,TRBJ1-1,TGTGCCAGCAGCGAACCCGGGACAGTGAACACTGAAGCTTTCTTT,CASSEPGTVNTEAFF
NA,TRBV5-5,TRBD2,TRBJ2-7,TGTGCCAGCAGCTTCTTGGGGCTGCGGGGGTTCTACGAGCAGTACTTC,CASSFLGLRGFYEQYF
NA,TRBV5-1,NA,TRBJ2-2,TGCGCCAGCAGCATTGTGGGGAGGAAGACCGGGGAGCTGTTTTTT,CASSIVGRKTGELFF
NA,TRBV28,NA,TRBJ2-7,TGTGCCAGCAGTCACTTTAAGACAGGCTCCTACGAGCAGTACTTC,CASSHFKTGSYEQYF
NA,TRBV5-1,NA,TRBJ1-2,TGCGCCAGCAGCCCGTGGACAGATAGCTATGGCTACACCTTC,CASSPWTDSYGYTF
NA,TRBV4-1,NA,TRBJ1-1,TGCGCCAGCAGCCCCCGGGACACTAGTACTGAAGCTTTCTTT,CASSPRDTSTEAFF
once,TRBV28,TRBD2,TRBJ2-7,TGTGCCAGCGTTGGGACTAGCTCCTACGAGCAGTACTTC,CASVGTSSYEQYF
few,TRBV9,TRBD2,TRBJ2-1,TGTGCCAGCAGCCGCCAGGGACTAGCGGGATTGGGTGAGCAGTTCTTC,CASSRQGLAGLGEQFF
NA,TRBV19,NA,TRBJ2-1,TGTGCCAGTAGTACCGCTCTAGGTTCCTACAATGAGCAGTTCTTC,CASSTALGSYNEQFF
NA,TRBV5-1,NA,TRBJ2-7,TGCGCCAGCAGCGCAAACAGGGGAGGGTCCTACGAGCAGTACTTC,CASSANRGGSYEQYF
once,TRBV10-3,NA,TRBJ2-5,TGTGCCATCAGTGGGAGGGAGCAAGAGACCCAGTACTTC,CAISGREQETQYF
NA,TRBV30,NA,TRBJ1-5,TGTGCCTGGAGTGTTTACAGCAATCAGCCCCAGCATTTT,CAWSVYSNQPQHF
NA,TRBV28,NA,TRBJ2-1,TGTGCCAGCAGTTTGATCGGCAATGAGCAGTTCTTC,CASSLIGNEQFF
NA,TRBV19,TRBD2,TRBJ2-2,TGTGCCAGTAGACGACTAGCGGGGAACACCGGGGAGCTGTTTTTT,CASRRLAGNTGELFF
NA,TRBV28,NA,TRBJ2-1,TGTGCCAGCAGTGTACCGCCGGGGGAACTCAATGAGCAGTTCTTC,CASSVPPGELNEQFF
NA,TRBV10-3,TRBD2,TRBJ2-1,TGTGCCATCAGGCCGTCGGGGACTAGCGGGAACAAAGGCAGCTCCTACAATGAGCAGTTCTTC,CAIRPSGTSGNKGSSYNEQFF
NA,TRBV28,NA,TRBJ2-3,TGTGCCAGCAGTTTACGGGACATTGGGGCAGATACGCAGTATTTT,CASSLRDIGADTQYF
NA,TRBV7-6,TRBD2,TRBJ2-1,TGTGCCAGCAGCGGGCCCGGGACTAGCGTCAATGAGCAGTTCTTC,CASSGPGTSVNEQFF
NA,TRBV28,TRBD1,TRBJ1-5,TGTGCCAGCAGGCGGACAGGGAATGGCAATCAGCCCCAGCATTTT,CASRRTGNGNQPQHF
once,TRBV5-4,TRBD2,TRBJ2-7,TGTGCCAGCAGCAGATACCTAGCGGGAAAAGGCGACGAGCAGTACTTC,CASSRYLAGKGDEQYF
NA,TRBV19,NA,TRBJ2-5,TGTGCCAGTAGTATATCTGGTGCGATAGAGACCCAGTACTTC,CASSISGAIETQYF
NA,TRBV11-3,NA,TRBJ2-5,TGTGCCAGCAGCTCCATCGGGGGAGAGACCCAGTACTTC,CASSSIGGETQYF
few,TRBV27,NA,TRBJ2-7,TGTGCCAGCAGCCTGGGGGAGCAGTACTTC,CASSLGEQYF
NA,TRBV25-1,TRBD2,TRBJ2-1,TGTGCCAGCAGTGAATTAGGGACTACCGCTTACAATGAGCAGTTCTTC,CASSELGTTAYNEQFF
NA,TRBV25-1,NA,TRBJ1-6,TGTGCCAGCAGCCGAATGGCGCTCGGTTCACCCCTCCACTTT,CASSRMALGSPLHF
NA,TRBV15,NA,TRBJ2-3,TGTGCCACCAGCACCTCTCGAAACCCGGGCACAGATACGCAGTATTTT,CATSTSRNPGTDTQYF
NA,TRBV29-1,TRBD1,TRBJ1-1,TGCAGCGTTGGGGTCAGGGGGGGGATGTGGGCTGAAGCTTTCTTT,CSVGVRGGMWAEAFF
NA,TRBV28,NA,TRBJ1-3,TGTGCCACCCGCGGGCAGCCGAGCTCTGGAAACACCATATATTTT,CATRGQPSSGNTIYF
NA,TRBV19,NA,TRBJ2-5,TGTGCCAGTAGTATCACTGGCGGGCAAGAGACCCAGTACTTC,CASSITGGQETQYF
NA,TRBV25-1,NA,TRBJ1-3,TGTGCCAGCAGTGACCGAGGGAACACCATATATTTT,CASSDRGNTIYF
NA,TRBV6-1,TRBD1,TRBJ2-1,TGTGCCAGCAGTAGGGACAGGGTCTACAATGAGCAGTTCTTC,CASSRDRVYNEQFF
NA,TRBV9,NA,TRBJ1-3,TGTGCCAGCAGCGTAGCTATAGATTCTGGAAACACCATATATTTT,CASSVAIDSGNTIYF
NA,TRBV28,TRBD2,TRBJ2-2,TGTGCCAGCAGTTTATACCCGGGACTAGCGGTGTCCGCCGGGGAGCTGTTTTTT,CASSLYPGLAVSAGELFF
NA,TRBV5-1,NA,TRBJ2-3,TGCGCCAGCAGCTTGACAGGACCTCAAGATACGCAGTATTTT,CASSLTGPQDTQYF
NA,TRBV5-6,TRBD2,TRBJ2-7,TGTGCCAGCAGCTTGGTTGGGACTAGTGATGACGAGCAGTACTTC,CASSLVGTSDDEQYF
NA,TRBV10-2,TRBD1,TRBJ1-5,TGCGCCAGCAGGGAGACAGGGAAGAATCAGCCCCAGCATTTT,CASRETGKNQPQHF
NA,TRBV5-1,NA,TRBJ2-5,TGCGCCAGCAGCAGGGAGGGGGTCTCCCAAGAGACCCAGTACTTC,CASSREGVSQETQYF